The clone carrying this TCR beta chain was counted at least ten times. Its specificity is unknown. As the template, RNA transcripts were used to amplify TCR beta CDR3 regions. HTBI primers primed a first-round RT-PCR, and a second-round multiplex PCR followed. TCRdb recomputed calls from the multiplex PCR reads with MiXCR, one row per CDR3 protein. The sample consists of about 660,000 distinct CDR3 sequences, over 40% of them appearing once. The V gene lost 8 bases and the J gene lost 0 bases, with 14 bases spanning the gap. Germline V gives CDR1 SSHAT, CDR2 FNYEAQ (reference sequence). The CDR3 is 14 residues long. This specimen belongs to a study of Graves' ophthalmopathy and Graves' hyperthyroidism. Overall study context: At initial diagnosis, peripheral blood was obtained, and this preceded any treatment. Overall study results and limits: Most thyroid clonotypes expanded beyond 0.001 frequency were also found in blood. At about 69% sensitivity and approximately 72% specificity, the model predicted progression of the ophthalmopathy.

None of the included patients had other autoimmune diseases, uncontrolled infections, pregnancy or lactation, as these led to exclusion. The V and J genes are TRBV7-7 and TRBJ2-7; tentatively, D is TRBD2 (5 bases). The source is an adult man with Graves' ophthalmopathy. Sequenced material: peripheral blood. The CDR3 here is CASSSGPGSYEQYF. The DNA of the CDR3 is TGTGCCAGCTCCAGCGGCCCCGGCTCCTACGAGCAGTACTTC.